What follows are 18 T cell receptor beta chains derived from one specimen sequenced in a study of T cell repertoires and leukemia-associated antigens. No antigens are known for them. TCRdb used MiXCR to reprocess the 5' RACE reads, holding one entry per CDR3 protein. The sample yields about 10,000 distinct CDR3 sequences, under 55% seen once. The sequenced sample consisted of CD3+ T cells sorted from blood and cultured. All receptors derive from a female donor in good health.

The CDR3 coding sequence is TGTGCCAGCAGCTTAAGAGGGGGGGCAAACTACAATGAGCAGTTCTTC. Protein: CASSLRGGANYNEQFF. The chain links TRBV7-3 to TRBJ2-1, with D perhaps TRBD2 (7 bases). This CDR3 contains 16 residues. The germline V gene encodes CDR1 SGHTA and CDR2 FQGTGA. The germline V and J ends were trimmed by 1 base and 3 bases, with 13 bases remaining between them.

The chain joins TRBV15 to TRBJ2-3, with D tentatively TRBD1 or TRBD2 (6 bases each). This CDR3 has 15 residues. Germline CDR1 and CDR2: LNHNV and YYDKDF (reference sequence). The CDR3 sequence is CPTSRDGGHEGTQYF. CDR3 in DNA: TGTCCGACCAGCAGAGATGGGGGGCATGAGGGTACGCAGTATTTT.

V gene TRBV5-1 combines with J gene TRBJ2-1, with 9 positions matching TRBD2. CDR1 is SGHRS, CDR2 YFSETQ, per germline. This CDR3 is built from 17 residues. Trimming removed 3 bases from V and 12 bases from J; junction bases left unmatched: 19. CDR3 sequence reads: CASSSPSIAGVSVGQFF. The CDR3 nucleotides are TGCGCCAGCAGCTCTCCCTCCATAGCGGGAGTAAGCGTCGGGCAGTTCTTC.

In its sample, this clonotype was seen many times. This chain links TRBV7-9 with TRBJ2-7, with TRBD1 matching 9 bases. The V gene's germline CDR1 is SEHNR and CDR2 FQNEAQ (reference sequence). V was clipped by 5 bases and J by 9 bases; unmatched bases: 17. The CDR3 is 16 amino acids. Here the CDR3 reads CASSPFPSGTGWVQYF. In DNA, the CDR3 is TGTGCCAGCAGCCCCTTCCCTTCCGGGACAGGGTGGGTGCAGTACTTC.

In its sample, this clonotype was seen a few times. CDR3 in amino acids: CASKNSDTMNTEAFF. For the CDR3, the DNA is TGTGCCAGCAAGAACTCGGACACCATGAACACTGAAGCTTTCTTT. This chain connects TRBV25-1 to TRBJ1-1; possible D gene TRBD1, 5 bases. Germline CDR1 and CDR2: MGHDK and SYGVNS. Trimming removed 7 bases at V and 0 bases at J, with 15 bases between. The CDR3 spans 15 residues.

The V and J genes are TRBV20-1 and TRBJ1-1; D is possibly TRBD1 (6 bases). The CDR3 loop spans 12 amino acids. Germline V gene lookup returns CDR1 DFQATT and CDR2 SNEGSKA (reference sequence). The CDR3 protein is CSGGQCDTEAFF. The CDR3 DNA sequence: TGCAGCGGAGGACAGTGTGACACTGAAGCTTTCTTT.

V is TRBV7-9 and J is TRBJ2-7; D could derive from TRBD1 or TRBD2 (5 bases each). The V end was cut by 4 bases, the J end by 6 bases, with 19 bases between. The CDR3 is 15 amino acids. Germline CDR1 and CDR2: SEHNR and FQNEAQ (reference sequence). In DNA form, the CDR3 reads TGTGCCAGCAGCTCCCGTGATTTGGGGGTTCTCGAGCAGTACTTC. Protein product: CASSSRDLGVLEQYF.

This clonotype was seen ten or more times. CDR3 bases: TGTGCCAGCAGGAAGGAAGGGACAGGGATTTACGAGCAGTACTTC. Translation gives CASRKEGTGIYEQYF. The chain has TRBV6-5 and TRBJ2-7; 9 nucleotides agree with TRBD1. Germline lookup yields CDR1 MNHEY and CDR2 SVGAGI. V shed 6 bases and J 4 bases; nucleotides not matched to a gene: 10. The CDR3 totals 15 residues.

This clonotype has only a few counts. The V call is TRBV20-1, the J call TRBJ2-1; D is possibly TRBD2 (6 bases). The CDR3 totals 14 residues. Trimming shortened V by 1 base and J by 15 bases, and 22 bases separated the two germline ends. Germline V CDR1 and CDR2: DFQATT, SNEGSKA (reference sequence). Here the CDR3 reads CSARVATRGSFRFF. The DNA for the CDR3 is TGCAGTGCTAGAGTGGCGACTAGGGGTTCCTTTCGGTTCTTC.

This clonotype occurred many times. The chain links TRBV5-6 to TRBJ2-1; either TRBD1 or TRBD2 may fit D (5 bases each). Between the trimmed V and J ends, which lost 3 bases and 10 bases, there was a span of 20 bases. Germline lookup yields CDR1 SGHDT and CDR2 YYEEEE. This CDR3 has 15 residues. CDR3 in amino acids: CASSSLRRGSREQFF. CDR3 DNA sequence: TGTGCCAGCAGCTCGCTACGTCGGGGCTCCCGAGAGCAGTTCTTC.

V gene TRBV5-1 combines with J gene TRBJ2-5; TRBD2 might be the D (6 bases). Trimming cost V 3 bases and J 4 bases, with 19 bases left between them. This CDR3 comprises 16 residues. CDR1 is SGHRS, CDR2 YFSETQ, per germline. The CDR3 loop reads CASSSEGRGGGETQYF. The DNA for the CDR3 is TGCGCCAGCAGCTCCGAAGGTCGGGGAGGTGGAGAGACCCAGTACTTC.

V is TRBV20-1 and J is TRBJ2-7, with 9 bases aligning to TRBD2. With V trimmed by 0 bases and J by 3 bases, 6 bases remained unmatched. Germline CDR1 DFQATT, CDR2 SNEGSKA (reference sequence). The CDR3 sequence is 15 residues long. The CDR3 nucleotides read TGCAGTGCTAGAGACCTTAGCGGGAGTGACTACGAGCAGTACTTC. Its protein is CSARDLSGSDYEQYF.

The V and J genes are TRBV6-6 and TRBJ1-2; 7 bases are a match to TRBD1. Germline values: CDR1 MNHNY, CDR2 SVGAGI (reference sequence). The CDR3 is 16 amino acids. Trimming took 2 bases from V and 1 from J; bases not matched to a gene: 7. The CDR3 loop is CASSYVRGRDNYGYTF. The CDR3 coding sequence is TGTGCCAGCAGTTACGTCAGGGGGAGGGATAACTATGGCTACACCTTC.

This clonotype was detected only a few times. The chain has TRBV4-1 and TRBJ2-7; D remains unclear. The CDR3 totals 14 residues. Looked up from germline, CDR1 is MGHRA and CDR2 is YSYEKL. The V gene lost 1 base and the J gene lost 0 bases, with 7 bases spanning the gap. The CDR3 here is CASSQGASSYEQYF. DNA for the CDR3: TGCGCCAGCAGCCAAGGGGCTAGCTCCTACGAGCAGTACTTC.

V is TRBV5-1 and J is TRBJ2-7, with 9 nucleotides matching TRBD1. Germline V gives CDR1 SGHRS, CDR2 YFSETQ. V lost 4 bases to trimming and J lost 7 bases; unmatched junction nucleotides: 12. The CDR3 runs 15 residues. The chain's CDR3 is CASSTRVTGGGEQYF. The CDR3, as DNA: TGCGCCAGCAGCACAAGAGTTACAGGGGGCGGGGAGCAGTACTTC.

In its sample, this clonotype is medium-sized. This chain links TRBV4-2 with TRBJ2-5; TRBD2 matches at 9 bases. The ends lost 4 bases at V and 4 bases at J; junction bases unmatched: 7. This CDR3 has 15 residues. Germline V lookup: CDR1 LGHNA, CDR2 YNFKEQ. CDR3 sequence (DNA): TGTGCCAGCAGCCCTTCCGGGACTAGCCCAGAGACCCAGTACTTC. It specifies CASSPSGTSPETQYF.

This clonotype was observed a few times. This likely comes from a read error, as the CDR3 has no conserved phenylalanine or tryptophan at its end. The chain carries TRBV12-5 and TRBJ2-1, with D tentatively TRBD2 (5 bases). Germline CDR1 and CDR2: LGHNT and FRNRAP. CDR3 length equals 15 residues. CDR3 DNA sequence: TGCGCTAGTGGTGGCTCGGGATCCCCCTACAATGAGCAGTTCATC. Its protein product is CASGGSGSPYNEQFI.

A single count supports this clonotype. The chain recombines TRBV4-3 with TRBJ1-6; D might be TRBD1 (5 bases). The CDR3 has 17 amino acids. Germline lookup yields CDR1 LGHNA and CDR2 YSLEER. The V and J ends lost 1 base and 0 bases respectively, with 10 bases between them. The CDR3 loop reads CASSQGQQGSYNSPLHF. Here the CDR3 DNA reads TGCGCCAGCAGCCAAGGGCAGCAGGGCTCCTATAATTCACCCCTCCACTTT.